A selection of T cell receptor beta chains follows, all from one sample in a study of CDR3 diversity in severe acne. Each CDR3 protein is one row after TCRdb ran MiXCR on the PCR reads. This sample has about 85,000 distinct CDR3 sequences, with about 52% found just once. Sequenced: blood. The receptor set was obtained from a male donor in good health, serving as a control. Both conserved end residues are part of each CDR3. D genes are given only for firm matches. Size values are once, few and many counts, or a class for expanded clones, and some rows have none.

TRBD2	TRBV20-1	TRBJ2-3	.	TGCAGTGCTAGACGGGGACTAGCGGGGGGCACAGATACGCAGTATTTT	CSARRGLAGGTDTQYF
.	TRBV7-9	TRBJ1-2	.	TGTGCCGCTCCCACCCCGAAAGGATTCCTGGGGGCTGGCTACACCTTC	CAAPTPKGFLGAGYTF
TRBD1	TRBV4-1	TRBJ2-7	medium-sized	TGCGCCAGCAGCCAAGGGCCGGGACAGGTCTACGAGCAGTACTTC	CASSQGPGQVYEQYF
TRBD1	TRBV9	TRBJ2-7	.	TGTGCCAGCAGCGATGAGGGGGCCGGGGAGCTGTACTTC	CASSDEGAGELYF
.	TRBV7-6	TRBJ1-5	.	TGTGCCAGCAGCTTGGAGGTCGGGGCCAATCAGCCCCAGCATTTT	CASSLEVGANQPQHF
.	TRBV9	TRBJ1-2	many	TGTGCCAGCAGCGGGATCCGGGACCCTAACAAGCTAGGATATGGCTACACCTTC	CASSGIRDPNKLGYGYTF
.	TRBV9	TRBJ2-1	.	TGTGCCAGCAGCGGGAGCAATGAGCAGTTCTTC	CASSGSNEQFF
.	TRBV12-3/TRBV12-4	TRBJ1-2	.	TGTGCCAGCAGACCGGACAAAAACTATGGCTACACCTTC	CASRPDKNYGYTF
TRBD1	TRBV28	TRBJ2-7	.	TGTGCCAGCAGTCCGGGACAGGCCGAAGAGCAGTACTTC	CASSPGQAEEQYF
.	TRBV15	TRBJ1-1	once	TGTGCCACCAGCAGAGAGGGGAGAGGCACTGAAGCTTTCTTT	CATSREGRGTEAFF
.	TRBV20-1	TRBJ1-1	few	TGCAGTGCTAGAGAAGACAGATTGAACACTGAAGCTTTCTTT	CSAREDRLNTEAFF
.	TRBV5-8	TRBJ2-1	many	TGTGCCAGCAGCTCACCACAGGGGAGGTCCTACAATGAGCAGTTCTTC	CASSSPQGRSYNEQFF